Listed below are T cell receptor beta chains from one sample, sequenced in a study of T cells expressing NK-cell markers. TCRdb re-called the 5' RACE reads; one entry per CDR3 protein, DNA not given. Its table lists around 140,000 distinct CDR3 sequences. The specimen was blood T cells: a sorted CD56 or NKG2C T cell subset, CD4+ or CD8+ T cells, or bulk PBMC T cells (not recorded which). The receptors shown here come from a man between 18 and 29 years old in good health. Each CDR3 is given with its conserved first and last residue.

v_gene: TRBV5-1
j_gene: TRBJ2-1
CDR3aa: CASSFSNLPVSYNEQFF

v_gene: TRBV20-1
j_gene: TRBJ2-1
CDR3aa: CSARVTSGRGYYNEQFF

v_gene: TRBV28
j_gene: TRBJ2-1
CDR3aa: CASSPSRAEQFF

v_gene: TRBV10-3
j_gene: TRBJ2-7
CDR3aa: CAISDETGPYEQYF

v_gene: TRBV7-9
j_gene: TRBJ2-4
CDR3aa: CASSLGESGQGGIQYF

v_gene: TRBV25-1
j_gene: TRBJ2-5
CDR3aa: CASTRREQGRETQYF

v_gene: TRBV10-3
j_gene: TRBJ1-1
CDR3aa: CAISEYGKEGTEAFF

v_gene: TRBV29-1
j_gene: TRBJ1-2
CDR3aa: CSVSEQGDYGYTF

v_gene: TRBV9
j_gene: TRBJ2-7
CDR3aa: CASSAGGLAGSSYEQYF

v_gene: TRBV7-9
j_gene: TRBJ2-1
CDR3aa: CASSLGRDRRFF

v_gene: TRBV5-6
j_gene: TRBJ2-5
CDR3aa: CASSLRKETQYF

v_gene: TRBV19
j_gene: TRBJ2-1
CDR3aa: CASSTISGRAVNEQFF

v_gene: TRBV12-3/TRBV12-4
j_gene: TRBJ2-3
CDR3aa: CASSFLAEVTDTQYF

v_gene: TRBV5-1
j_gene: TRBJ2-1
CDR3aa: CASSLTSGPLNEQFF

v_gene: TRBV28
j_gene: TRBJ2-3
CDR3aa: CASSLWGQGASTDTQYF

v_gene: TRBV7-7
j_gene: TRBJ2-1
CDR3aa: CASSPGGGSYNEQFF

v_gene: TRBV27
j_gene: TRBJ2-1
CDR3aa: CAVGEGSSYNEQFF

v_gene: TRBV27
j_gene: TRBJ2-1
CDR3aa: CASSLVSGAYNEQFF

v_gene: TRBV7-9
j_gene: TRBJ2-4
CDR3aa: CASSLGSVRLNGKNIQYF

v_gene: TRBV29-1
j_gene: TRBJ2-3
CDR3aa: CSALSGRVTDTQYF

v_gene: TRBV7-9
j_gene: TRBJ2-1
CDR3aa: CASSLVGIGVSSYNEQFF

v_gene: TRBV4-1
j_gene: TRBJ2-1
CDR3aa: CASSQVAPISYNEQFF

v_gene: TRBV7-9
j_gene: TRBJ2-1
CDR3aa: CASSFGLDEQFF

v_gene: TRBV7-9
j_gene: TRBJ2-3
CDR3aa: CASSYPSGRAKDTQYF

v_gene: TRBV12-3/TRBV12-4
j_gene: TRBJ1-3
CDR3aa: CASRLGSLSTASGNTIYF

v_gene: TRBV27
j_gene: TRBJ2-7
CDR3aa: CASSFSGRHWDEQYF

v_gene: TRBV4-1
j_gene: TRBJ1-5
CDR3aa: CASSQVTDSNQPQHF

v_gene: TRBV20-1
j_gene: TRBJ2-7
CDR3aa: CSARVEGMREFYEQYF

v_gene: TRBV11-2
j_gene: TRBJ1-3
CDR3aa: CASSLGTVPISGNTIYF

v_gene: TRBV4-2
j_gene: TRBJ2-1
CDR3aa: CASSQERLAGVNEQFF

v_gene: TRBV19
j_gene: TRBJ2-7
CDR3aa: CASRTSGASYEQYF

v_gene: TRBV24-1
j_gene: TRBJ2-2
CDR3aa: CATSESDRVYPGELFF

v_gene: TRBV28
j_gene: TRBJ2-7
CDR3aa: CASTDSYEQYF

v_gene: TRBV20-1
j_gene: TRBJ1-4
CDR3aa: CSAGDTTNEKLFF

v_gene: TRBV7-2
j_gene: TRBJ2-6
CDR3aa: CASSLAGYGANVLTF

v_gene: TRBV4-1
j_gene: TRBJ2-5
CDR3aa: CASSQVLGGSTETQYF

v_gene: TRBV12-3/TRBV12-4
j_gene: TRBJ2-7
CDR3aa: CASSLALTGTKHYEQYF

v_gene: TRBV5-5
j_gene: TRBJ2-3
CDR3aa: CASSWEGRDTDTQYF

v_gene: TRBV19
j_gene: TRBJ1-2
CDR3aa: CASSPGQGPYYGYTF

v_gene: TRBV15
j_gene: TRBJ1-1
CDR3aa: CATSRDIRTVNTEAFF

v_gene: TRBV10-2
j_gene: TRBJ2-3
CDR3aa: CASRDHSGSADTQYF

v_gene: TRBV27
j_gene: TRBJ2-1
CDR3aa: CASSLASVAGGPYNEQFF

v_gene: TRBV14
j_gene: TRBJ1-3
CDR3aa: CASSQTANSGNTIYF

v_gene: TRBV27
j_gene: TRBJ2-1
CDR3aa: CASSPNGAPTYNEQFF

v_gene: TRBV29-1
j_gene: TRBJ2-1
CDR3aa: CSVEGLLGSSYNEQFF

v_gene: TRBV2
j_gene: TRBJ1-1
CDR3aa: CASSGEGLAEAFF

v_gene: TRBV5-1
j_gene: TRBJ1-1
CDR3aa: CASSLAAPGTPEAFF